Listed below are T cell receptor beta chains from one sample, sequenced in a study of response to subunit inactivated influenza vaccine. TCRdb re-derived calls from the RT-PCR reads in MiXCR, one entry per CDR3 protein. The data show 450,000 to 600,000 distinct CDR3 sequences, 7.6% seen once. Sequenced here: PBMCs from blood, sampled less than 25 months after vaccination. The source of these receptors is a man in his fifties or sixties who received an inactivated influenza vaccine. CDR3s include the opening cysteine and the closing phenylalanine or tryptophan. D genes are given only for firm matches. Clone size, where shown, is once, few, many, or a class for clones that have expanded.

CDR3 | DNA | size | D | J | V
CASSLGGSTYNEQFF | TGTGCCAGCAGCTTAGGAGGCTCCACCTACAATGAGCAGTTCTTC | many | NA | TRBJ2-1 | TRBV11-3
CSVLFMGNYGYTF | TGCAGTGTATTATTTATGGGGAACTATGGCTACACCTTC | many | NA | TRBJ1-2 | TRBV20-1
CASSFTGQRETQYF | TGTGCCAGCAGTTTCACGGGTCAGCGGGAGACCCAGTACTTC | NA | NA | TRBJ2-5 | TRBV27
CASSLTGGRGELFF | TGTGCCAGCAGTTTAACGGGGGGGCGTGGGGAGCTGTTTTTT | few | TRBD2 | TRBJ2-2 | TRBV28
CSAGTQGHNSPLHF | TGCAGTGCGGGAACACAGGGCCATAATTCACCCCTCCACTTT | many | NA | TRBJ1-6 | TRBV20-1
CASSITNPLGNQPQHF | TGTGCCAGTAGTATAACAAACCCCTTAGGCAATCAGCCCCAGCATTTT | many | NA | TRBJ1-5 | TRBV19
CAISESANYNEQFF | TGTGCCATCAGTGAGTCGGCCAACTACAATGAGCAGTTCTTC | few | NA | TRBJ2-1 | TRBV10-3
CSALIAGIYEQYF | TGCAGTGCACTGATAGCGGGAATCTACGAGCAGTACTTC | many | TRBD2 | TRBJ2-7 | TRBV20-1
CASSTRGGDTEAFF | TGTGCCAGCAGTACCAGGGGAGGGGACACTGAAGCTTTCTTT | NA | NA | TRBJ1-1 | TRBV12-3/TRBV12-4
CASSLGVQGSGETQYF | TGCGCCAGCAGCTTGGGGGTACAGGGGTCCGGGGAGACCCAGTACTTC | NA | TRBD1 | TRBJ2-5 | TRBV5-1
CANIYDGSSGNTIYF | TGTGCCAACATTTATGACGGTTCCTCTGGAAACACCATATATTTT | many | NA | TRBJ1-3 | TRBV12-3/TRBV12-4
CASSSLTRGNSPLHF | TGTGCCAGCAGCTCACTCACGAGGGGTAATTCACCCCTCCACTTT | few | NA | TRBJ1-6 | TRBV11-2
CASSLALGRGAEKLFF | TGCGCCAGCAGCTTGGCCCTTGGGCGGGGTGCTGAAAAACTGTTTTTT | many | NA | TRBJ1-4 | TRBV5-1
CASSYGHQKETQYF | TGTGCCAGCAGTTACGGACACCAAAAAGAGACCCAGTACTTC | many | NA | TRBJ2-5 | TRBV6-2/TRBV6-3
CASSDGTSVYEQYF | TGCGCCAGCAGTGATGGGACTAGCGTCTACGAGCAGTACTTC | many | TRBD2 | TRBJ2-7 | TRBV10-1
CASSPGGSNEKLFF | TGTGCCAGCAGCCCCGGGGGTTCTAATGAAAAACTGTTTTTT | NA | NA | TRBJ1-4 | TRBV4-2
CATGTAGDIQYF | TGTGCCACCGGGACGGCAGGGGACATTCAGTACTTC | many | NA | TRBJ2-4 | TRBV6-5
CANGGAQSTDTQYF | TGTGCCAACGGGGGTGCTCAAAGCACAGATACGCAGTATTTT | few | NA | TRBJ2-3 | TRBV7-9
CASSFSGYTGELFF | TGTGCCAGCAGCTTTAGCGGGTACACCGGGGAGCTGTTTTTT | few | TRBD2 | TRBJ2-2 | TRBV7-9
CAWSVIGGSTEAFF | TGTGCCTGGAGTGTAATTGGGGGATCCACTGAAGCTTTCTTT | NA | NA | TRBJ1-1 | TRBV30
CSASRGGETQYF | TGCAGTGCCTCTAGAGGCGGCGAGACCCAGTACTTC | few | NA | TRBJ2-5 | TRBV20-1
CSSDGAGGRRDTQYF | TGCAGCTCCGACGGGGCGGGGGGGCGAAGAGATACGCAGTATTTT | few | TRBD2 | TRBJ2-3 | TRBV29-1
CASRTTGGGGDTEAFF | TGTGCCAGCAGAACCACAGGGGGCGGTGGAGACACTGAAGCTTTCTTT | few | TRBD1 | TRBJ1-1 | TRBV6-1
CASSYGAASSYEQYF | TGTGCCAGCAGTTACGGAGCGGCTAGCTCCTACGAGCAGTACTTC | many | NA | TRBJ2-7 | TRBV6-5
CASSVGTSGGVKTQYF | TGTGCCAGCAGTGTCGGGACTAGCGGGGGTGTGAAGACCCAGTACTTC | few | TRBD2 | TRBJ2-5 | TRBV6-1
CASSLRAGWQPQHF | TGTGCCAGCAGTTTACGGGCAGGGTGGCAGCCCCAGCATTTT | few | NA | TRBJ1-5 | TRBV27
CASSLAGDTYEQYF | TGTGCCAGCAGCTTAGCGGGGGACACCTACGAGCAGTACTTC | many | NA | TRBJ2-7 | TRBV7-2
CASSEGLVGSDNYEQYF | TGTGCCAGCAGTGAAGGTCTTGTTGGATCAGACAACTACGAGCAGTACTTC | few | NA | TRBJ2-7 | TRBV2
CASRASGTTHYF | TGTGCCTCGCGGGCCTCCGGGACGACGCATTACTTC | few | NA | TRBJ2-7 | TRBV30
CASSNGPTETQYF | TGTGCTAGCAGCAATGGGCCGACAGAGACCCAGTACTTC | NA | NA | TRBJ2-5 | TRBV7-7
CSVEGDSASTDTQYF | TGCAGCGTTGAGGGGGACAGCGCTAGCACAGATACGCAGTATTTT | many | TRBD1 | TRBJ2-3 | TRBV29-1
CASSQDWGLAGQETQYF | TGTGCCAGCAGCCAAGACTGGGGACTAGCAGGACAAGAGACCCAGTACTTC | NA | TRBD2 | TRBJ2-5 | TRBV3-1
CASSLGPYRGGNEQFF | TGCGCCAGCAGCTTGGGACCCTACAGGGGAGGTAATGAGCAGTTCTTC | many | NA | TRBJ2-1 | TRBV5-1
CSARGGKTQYF | TGCAGTGCTAGAGGCGGGAAGACCCAGTACTTC | few | NA | TRBJ2-5 | TRBV20-1
CASSQDFSGRPDEQFF | TGCGCCAGCAGCCAAGATTTCAGCGGGAGGCCCGATGAGCAGTTCTTC | many | TRBD2 | TRBJ2-1 | TRBV4-3
CASSPVGGPQETQYF | TGTGCCAGCAGCCCGGTGGGCGGACCCCAAGAGACCCAGTACTTC | many | NA | TRBJ2-5 | TRBV7-8
CSANPPGYNEQFF | TGCAGTGCTAACCCCCCGGGCTACAATGAGCAGTTCTTC | few | NA | TRBJ2-1 | TRBV20-1
CATSRDVETQYF | TGTGCCACCAGCAGAGATGTCGAGACCCAGTACTTC | few | NA | TRBJ2-5 | TRBV15
CASSLGESETQYF | TGTGCCAGCAGCTTAGGGGAATCAGAGACCCAGTACTTC | many | NA | TRBJ2-5 | TRBV11-1
CSVEGAGVLETQYF | TGCAGCGTTGAAGGCGCGGGAGTTCTGGAGACCCAGTACTTC | few | TRBD2 | TRBJ2-5 | TRBV29-1
CASSVGTRPSGEGSEQFF | TGTGCCAGCAGCGTCGGGACTCGGCCCTCCGGCGAAGGGTCTGAGCAGTTCTTC | NA | NA | TRBJ2-1 | TRBV11-2
CASSLGLAGISYEQYF | TGTGCCAGCAGTTTAGGACTAGCGGGGATCTCCTACGAGCAGTACTTC | NA | TRBD2 | TRBJ2-7 | TRBV12-3/TRBV12-4
CASSFVTYQKTQYF | TGTGCCAGCAGTTTCGTTACCTACCAAAAGACCCAGTACTTC | NA | NA | TRBJ2-5 | TRBV28
CSALRGVTMNTEAFF | TGCAGTGCTCTAAGGGGGGTTACCATGAACACTGAAGCTTTCTTT | NA | NA | TRBJ1-1 | TRBV20-1
CSARTSGSPYEQYF | TGCAGCGCCCGGACTAGCGGGAGTCCCTACGAGCAGTACTTC | many | TRBD2 | TRBJ2-7 | TRBV29-1
CSTRVRVGADQPQHF | TGCAGTACTAGAGTAAGGGTAGGGGCGGATCAGCCCCAGCATTTT | NA | NA | TRBJ1-5 | TRBV20-1
CAWSVRENTEAFF | TGTGCCTGGAGTGTACGAGAGAACACTGAAGCTTTCTTT | many | NA | TRBJ1-1 | TRBV30
CASSLWGGEEKLFF | TGTGCCAGCAGCTTATGGGGCGGGGAAGAAAAACTGTTTTTT | many | NA | TRBJ1-4 | TRBV7-2
CASSESGAGEQFF | TGCGCCAGCAGTGAGTCGGGGGCCGGTGAGCAGTTCTTC | NA | NA | TRBJ2-1 | TRBV10-2
CASSFSGTQHSPLHF | TGTGCCAGCAGTTTCTCCGGGACGCAACATTCACCCCTCCACTTT | many | NA | TRBJ1-6 | TRBV12-3/TRBV12-4